This T cell receptor (beta chain) was retrieved from a study of cytomegalovirus exposure and HLA in healthy donors. Whole-study findings and limits: What a later analysis reportedly showed was that an Asian-associated ancestry cluster had fewer N-insertions than the roughly 670-donor mean. A link between a missense DCLRE1C variant and TCR beta V- and J-gene trimming emerged from a later analysis.

For this clone: Antigen: not known.

PCR amplification relied on 60 Vbeta primers (plus 13 Jbeta primers). Authors' analysis steps: In a later analysis, of some 80 million unique beta chains, about 10 million appeared in at least two donors. This table comes from immunoSEQ multiplex PCR, and its TCRdb copy is limited to in-frame clones, with some not included. The D gene and trimming were derived from the DNA, and the V and J assignments and clone size from that table. The sample comprises approximately 74,000 clones, less than 80% of which are singletons, and 7.2% rests with the top ten. With 3 bases clipped from V and 7 bases from J, the junction kept 11 bases outside the gene matches. Germline assignment: CDR1 KGHSH and CDR2 LQKENI. This CDR3 is 17 amino acids long. Each donor was nominally healthy when sampled (though unrecorded immune exposures were likely).

This clonotype originated in a woman aged 40 to 49 in good health and CMV-seronegative. The sample taken for sequencing was PBMCs. This rearrangement joins TRBV18 to TRBJ2-3, with 12 bases fitting TRBD1. CDR3 region: CASSPYLPGQGAYTQYF. As DNA, the CDR3 is TGTGCCAGCTCACCTTACCTACCGGGACAGGGGGCATATACGCAGTATTTT. The entire variable domain, with the rest obtained from reference TRBV18 and TRBJ2-3, is as follows: NAGVMQNPRHLVRRRGQEARLRCSPMKGHSHVYWYRQLPEEGLKFMVYLQKENIIDESGMPKERFSAEFPKEGPSILRIQQVVRGDSAAYFCASSPYLPGQGAYTQYFGPGTRLTVL.